The 8 T cell receptor beta chains given below trace back to one sample, sequenced in a study of blood T cell repertoires in COVID-19. TCRdb's table, derived via immunoSEQ multiplex PCR, lists solely in-frame clones and lacks some. The repertoire holds roughly 100,000 clones, with 75% to 85% as singletons. The source material was peripheral blood. These receptors all stem from a woman between 65 and 79 years old with acute or convalescent COVID-19.

The chain is built from TRBV5-6 and TRBJ1-1, with D hard to call. With 0 bases removed from V and 3 bases from J, the gap between germline ends came to 12 bases. This CDR3 contains 15 residues. Looked up from germline, CDR1 is SGHDT and CDR2 is YYEEEE. Here the CDR3 DNA reads TGTGCCAGCAGCTTGGCGTACTACCAGCACACTGAAGCTTTCTTT. It yields the protein CASSLAYYQHTEAFF. The whole variable domain, filled in from reference TRBV5-6 and TRBJ1-1, reads DAGVTQSPTHLIKTRGQQVTLRCSPKSGHDTVSWYQQALGQGPQFIFQYYEEEERQRGNFPDRFSGHQFPNYSSELNVNALLLGDSALYLCASSLAYYQHTEAFFGQGTRLTVV.

This clone has only one observation. This chain uses TRBV7-2 with TRBJ1-2; 8 bases map to TRBD1. The CDR3 is 15 amino acids. The V segment lost 2 bases and the J segment 8 bases; nucleotides outside the gene matches: 10. The germline V gene encodes CDR1 SGHTA and CDR2 FQGNSA. CDR3 sequence (DNA): TGTGCCAGCAGCTTAAGCCAGGACAGGGTAGAAGGCTACACCTTC. This codes for CASSLSQDRVEGYTF.

This chain uses TRBV30 with TRBJ2-1; D perhaps matches TRBD2 (6 bases). Germline values: CDR1 GTSNPN, CDR2 SVGIG (reference sequence). The CDR3 extends over 14 amino acids. Between the trimmed V and J ends, which lost 1 base and 9 bases, there was a span of 16 bases. The CDR3 DNA reads TGTGCCTGGAGTGCCCCGACTAGAATAGGTGAGCAGTTCTTC. Translated, it gives CAWSAPTRIGEQFF.

This clone was recorded a few times. The J gene is TRBJ2-7, the V gene TRBV4-1, with 9 bases aligning to TRBD2. The V gene's germline CDR1 is MGHRA and CDR2 YSYEKL. The CDR3 extends over 15 amino acids. Trimming took 1 base from V and 6 from J; bases not matched to a gene: 7. The CDR3: CASSQGASGTVEQYF. The CDR3 bases are TGCGCCAGCAGCCAAGGGGCTAGCGGGACGGTCGAGCAGTACTTC.

This clone was counted many times. The CDR3 reads CASSSNLQGLNTEAFF. The CDR3 region has the DNA TGTGCCAGCTCATCAAATTTACAGGGGCTTAACACTGAAGCTTTCTTT. The chain links TRBV18 to TRBJ1-1; 7 bases match TRBD1. V gave up 5 bases and J gave up 2 bases; unmatched junction bases: 11. This CDR3 contains 16 residues. Germline V gene sequence: CDR1 KGHSH, CDR2 LQKENI.

The chain joins TRBV3-1 (or the pseudogene TRBV3-2) to TRBJ1-5; tentative D call: TRBD1 (5 bases). This CDR3 is 16 amino acids long. Germline V lookup: CDR1 LGHDT, CDR2 YNNKEL (reference sequence). The V end lost 4 bases, the J end lost 2 bases, and 15 bases lay between the germline ends. The CDR3 loop is CASSPSGVNGNQPQHF. DNA of the CDR3: TGTGCCAGCAGCCCTTCGGGGGTAAACGGCAATCAGCCCCAGCATTTT.

The chain combines TRBV28 with TRBJ2-2; TRBD1 matches 8 bases. CDR3 length: 15 residues. Trimming took 2 bases from V and 5 from J; bases not matched to a gene: 4. The germline V gene has CDR1 MDHEN and CDR2 SYDVKM. CDR3 amino acids: CASSLRQGRTGELFF. Written as DNA, the CDR3 is TGTGCCAGCAGTTTACGACAGGGGAGGACCGGGGAGCTGTTTTTT.

The chain uses TRBV5-4 and TRBJ1-1, with 9 bases lining up with TRBD1. CDR1 and CDR2 (germline): SGHNT, YYREEE (reference sequence). V lost 1 base to trimming and J lost 0 bases; unmatched junction nucleotides: 10. CDR3 length equals 18 residues. CDR3 DNA sequence: TGTGCCAGCAGCTTGCCAGGACAGGGGCTCGTTGTGAACACTGAAGCTTTCTTT. It translates to CASSLPGQGLVVNTEAFF.